Listed below are T cell receptor beta chains from one sample, sequenced in a study of multiple sclerosis patients with progressive multifocal leukoencephalopathy. Profiled with immunoSEQ multiplex PCR; TCRdb holds only in-frame clones, not every one. In the table there are around 27,000 clones, about 90% of which are singletons. The source was PBMCs, collected from a patient treated with natalizumab. The receptors were sampled from a human donor with multiple sclerosis. The CDR3 runs from the conserved cysteine through the conserved F or W. Fields, in order: D gene, CDR3 length, V gene, J gene, clone size, CDR3 protein, CDR3 DNA. The D gene is left open where the match is weak. Size tells how often a clone was seen (once, few, many) or the class of an expanded clone, and some rows leave it out.

.	14	TRBV5-1	TRBJ1-2	.	CASSFRETNYGYTF	TGCGCCAGCAGCTTTAGGGAAACTAACTATGGCTACACCTTC
.	12	TRBV28	TRBJ2-4	.	CASSSTKNIQYF	TGTGCCAGCAGTTCCACCAAAAACATTCAGTACTTC
.	16	TRBV6-6	TRBJ2-4	.	CASSPGQKLAKNIQYF	TGTGCCAGCAGTCCAGGACAGAAACTAGCCAAAAACATTCAGTACTTC
.	13	TRBV25-1	TRBJ1-2	once	CASSDHSNYGYTF	TGTGCCAGCAGTGACCACTCTAACTATGGCTACACCTTC
.	14	TRBV7-8	TRBJ2-3	.	CASSFGTYTDTQYF	TGTGCCAGCAGCTTCGGGACTTACACAGATACGCAGTATTTT
.	13	TRBV18	TRBJ2-3	.	CASSPHLRDTQYF	TGTGCCAGCTCACCACACCTAAGGGATACGCAGTATTTT
TRBD2	16	TRBV9	TRBJ2-2	.	CASSRGLAGGTGELFF	TGTGCCAGCAGCCGAGGACTAGCGGGGGGGACCGGGGAGCTGTTTTTT
TRBD2	16	TRBV5-1	TRBJ2-3	.	CASSLVGDGGFDTQYF	TGCGCCAGCAGCTTGGTTGGCGACGGGGGGTTCGATACGCAGTATTTT
.	14	TRBV2	TRBJ1-1	.	CASSIQGLGTEAFF	TGTGCCAGCAGTATTCAGGGGCTGGGGACTGAAGCTTTCTTT
.	15	TRBV7-2	TRBJ1-1	.	CASSQTAGASTEAFF	TGTGCCAGCAGCCAAACGGCGGGGGCGAGCACTGAAGCTTTCTTT
.	16	TRBV7-9	TRBJ2-1	.	CASSFPARGTYNEQFF	TGTGCCAGCAGCTTCCCGGCCAGGGGCACTTACAATGAGCAGTTCTTC
TRBD1	13	TRBV6-1	TRBJ2-2	.	CASDRGNTGELFF	TGTGCCAGTGACAGGGGGAACACCGGGGAGCTGTTTTTT
.	16	TRBV19	TRBJ1-1	.	CASSNLGFEGSGEAFF	TGTGCCAGTAGTAATTTGGGGTTTGAGGGATCGGGTGAAGCTTTCTTT
.	15	TRBV6-1	TRBJ1-5	.	CASSEWAAGNQPQHF	TGTGCCAGCAGTGAGTGGGCAGCGGGCAATCAGCCCCAGCATTTT
TRBD1	15	TRBV7-3	TRBJ1-2	.	CASSPQGGKNYGYTF	TGTGCCAGCAGCCCACAGGGGGGAAAGAACTATGGCTACACCTTC
.	15	TRBV21-1	TRBJ1-1	.	CASSTVEVGQGEAFF	TGTGCCAGCAGCACCGTTGAGGTAGGGCAGGGTGAAGCTTTCTTT
.	16	TRBV10-2	TRBJ2-1	once	CASSESTRARANEQFF	TGCGCCAGCAGTGAGTCGACTCGGGCTAGGGCTAATGAGCAGTTCTTC
.	14	TRBV6-5	TRBJ1-5	.	CASSYEGSNQPQHF	TGTGCCAGCAGTTATGAGGGGAGCAATCAGCCCCAGCATTTT
.	14	TRBV5-6	TRBJ1-1	.	CASSLDPGNTEAFF	TGTGCCAGCAGCTTGGACCCCGGGAACACTGAAGCTTTCTTT
.	16	TRBV2	TRBJ2-2	once	CASSGVGLLNTGELFF	TGTGCCAGCAGTGGCGTTGGACTCCTGAACACCGGGGAGCTGTTTTTT
.	16	TRBV6-1	TRBJ2-5	few	CASSEALGTGQETQYF	TGTGCCAGCAGTGAAGCCCTGGGGACGGGCCAAGAGACCCAGTACTTC
.	19	TRBV6-9	TRBJ2-5	.	CASLSILETVGLLGKTQYF	TGTGCCAGCTTATCTATCTTAGAGACGGTCGGGCTGCTGGGAAAGACCCAGTACTTC
TRBD1	16	TRBV5-6	TRBJ2-2	.	CASNYRDRGNTGELFF	TGTGCCAGCAACTACCGGGACAGGGGCAACACCGGGGAGCTGTTTTTT
.	15	TRBV2	TRBJ2-2	.	CASSGLDPNTGELFF	TGTGCCAGCAGTGGCCTAGATCCGAACACCGGGGAGCTGTTTTTT
.	15	TRBV7-9	TRBJ2-7	.	CASSPPPRGVNEQYF	TGTGCCAGCAGCCCTCCCCCGCGGGGTGTCAACGAGCAGTACTTC
TRBD1	15	TRBV14	TRBJ1-1	once	CASSRTGYMNTEAFF	TGTGCCAGCAGCCGGACAGGCTACATGAACACTGAAGCTTTCTTT
.	14	TRBV25-1	TRBJ2-7	.	CASSEYGTAAEQYF	TGTGCCAGCAGTGAATATGGGACGGCCGCGGAGCAGTACTTC
.	13	TRBV30	TRBJ1-3	.	CAWSRGPGNTIYF	TGTGCCTGGAGTCGCGGGCCGGGAAACACCATATATTTT
TRBD1	16	TRBV28	TRBJ1-2	.	CASSFKQGELPYGYTF	TGTGCCAGCAGTTTTAAACAGGGGGAACTCCCCTATGGCTACACCTTC
.	13	TRBV6-1	TRBJ1-2	.	CASSGGWQDGYTF	TGTGCCAGCAGTGGGGGTTGGCAGGATGGCTACACCTTC
.	14	TRBV9	TRBJ2-2	.	CASSEGSNTGELFF	TGTGCCAGCAGCGAGGGTTCGAACACCGGGGAGCTGTTTTTT
.	15	TRBV19	TRBJ1-2	.	CASTLGGGEFYGYTF	TGTGCCAGTACCCTCGGCGGGGGAGAGTTCTATGGCTACACCTTC
.	12	TRBV2	TRBJ1-1	.	CASSQANTEAFF	TGTGCCAGCAGTCAAGCGAACACTGAAGCTTTCTTT
TRBD1	15	TRBV4-3	TRBJ1-5	.	CASSQARQGHQPQHF	TGCGCCAGCAGCCAAGCCCGACAGGGTCATCAGCCCCAGCATTTT
.	14	TRBV5-1	TRBJ2-5	.	CASSLIEYQETQYF	TGCGCCAGCAGCTTGATTGAGTATCAAGAGACCCAGTACTTC
.	15	TRBV25-1	TRBJ1-6	.	CASSDVDTVNSPLHF	TGTGCCAGCAGTGATGTCGACACAGTAAATTCACCCCTCCACTTT
.	15	TRBV27	TRBJ1-5	.	CASAKKKVWNQPQHF	TGTGCCAGCGCTAAAAAGAAGGTATGGAATCAGCCCCAGCATTTT
TRBD1	15	TRBV14	TRBJ2-7	.	CASSQGDRPSYEQYF	TGTGCCAGCAGCCAAGGGGACAGGCCATCCTACGAGCAGTACTTC